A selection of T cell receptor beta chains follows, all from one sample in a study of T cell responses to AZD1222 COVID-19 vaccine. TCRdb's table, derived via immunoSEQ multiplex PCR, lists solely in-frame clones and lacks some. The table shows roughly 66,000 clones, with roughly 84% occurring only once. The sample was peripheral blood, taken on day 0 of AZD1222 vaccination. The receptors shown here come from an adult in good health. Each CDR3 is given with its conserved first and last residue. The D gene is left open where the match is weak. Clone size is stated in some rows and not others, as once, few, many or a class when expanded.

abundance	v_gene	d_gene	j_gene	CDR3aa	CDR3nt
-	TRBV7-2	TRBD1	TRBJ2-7	CASSYRTGDSYEQYF	TGTGCCAGCAGCTACCGGACAGGAGACTCCTACGAGCAGTACTTC
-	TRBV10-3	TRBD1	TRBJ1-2	CAISDPGQGSVDGYTF	TGTGCCATCAGTGATCCGGGACAGGGATCTGTGGATGGCTACACCTTC
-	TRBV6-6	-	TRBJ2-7	CASSRGSPSYEQYF	TGTGCCAGCAGCCGGGGTAGCCCCTCCTACGAGCAGTACTTC
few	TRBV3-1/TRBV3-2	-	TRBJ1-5	CASSQAGSNQPQHF	TGTGCCAGCAGCCAAGCAGGGTCCAATCAGCCCCAGCATTTT
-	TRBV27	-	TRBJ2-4	CASSLSSGSAKNIQYF	TGTGCCAGCAGTTTATCTAGCGGTTCTGCCAAAAACATTCAGTACTTC
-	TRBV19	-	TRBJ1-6	CASTMPGSNSPLHF	TGTGCCAGTACCATGCCGGGGAGCAATTCACCCCTCCACTTT
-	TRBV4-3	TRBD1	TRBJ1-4	CASRDPGQGGEKLFF	TGCGCCAGCAGAGACCCGGGACAGGGGGGCGAAAAACTGTTTTTT
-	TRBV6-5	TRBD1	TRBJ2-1	CASSDRQGHYNEQFF	TGTGCCAGCAGCGACCGACAGGGCCATTACAATGAGCAGTTCTTC
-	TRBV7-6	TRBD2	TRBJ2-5	CASSLVAGAETQYF	TGTGCCAGCAGCTTAGTAGCGGGGGCAGAGACCCAGTACTTC
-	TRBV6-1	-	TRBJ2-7	CASSEAAYEQYF	TGTGCCAGCAGTGAAGCGGCGTACGAGCAGTACTTC
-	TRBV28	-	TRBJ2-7	CASRDHYEQYF	TGTGCCAGCAGGGATCACTACGAGCAGTACTTC
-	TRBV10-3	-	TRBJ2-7	CAISERRAEQYF	TGTGCCATCAGTGAGCGCAGGGCCGAGCAGTACTTC
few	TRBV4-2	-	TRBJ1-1	CASSQSGMNTEAFF	TGTGCCAGCAGCCAGTCAGGGATGAACACTGAAGCTTTCTTT
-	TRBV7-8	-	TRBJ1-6	CASTTGVGHNSPLHF	TGTGCCAGCACTACAGGTGTAGGGCATAATTCACCCCTCCACTTT
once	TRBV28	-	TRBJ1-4	CASSFRGTNEKLFF	TGTGCCAGCAGTTTCCGGGGGACTAATGAAAAACTGTTTTTT
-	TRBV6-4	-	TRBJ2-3	CASSGDPGGTDTQYF	TGTGCCAGCAGTGGGGATCCCGGCGGCACAGATACGCAGTATTTT
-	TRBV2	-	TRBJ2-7	CASVRTAAYEQYF	TGTGCCAGCGTTAGGACAGCCGCTTACGAGCAGTACTTC
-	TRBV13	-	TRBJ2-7	CASSSIFYEQYF	TGTGCCAGCAGCTCGATCTTCTACGAGCAGTACTTC
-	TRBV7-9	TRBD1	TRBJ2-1	CADRDRVGNEQFF	TGTGCCGACCGGGACAGGGTCGGCAATGAGCAGTTCTTC
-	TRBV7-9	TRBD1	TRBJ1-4	CASSLGRGLTGTTNEKLFF	TGTGCCAGCAGCTTAGGAAGGGGGCTAACAGGGACAACTAATGAAAAACTGTTTTTT
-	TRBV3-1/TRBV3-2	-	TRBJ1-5	CASSQVENKSQHNQPQHF	TGTGCCAGCAGCCAAGTGGAAAATAAAAGCCAGCACAATCAGCCCCAGCATTTT
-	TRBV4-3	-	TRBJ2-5	CASSQARRMETQYF	TGCGCCAGCAGCCAAGCCAGACGGATGGAGACCCAGTACTTC
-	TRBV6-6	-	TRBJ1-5	CASSYSQGVGNQPQHF	TGTGCCAGCAGTTACTCACAGGGCGTCGGCAATCAGCCCCAGCATTTT
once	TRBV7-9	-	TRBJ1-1	CASSSTVPEAFF	TGTGCCAGCAGCTCGACGGTCCCTGAAGCTTTCTTT
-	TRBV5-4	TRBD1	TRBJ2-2	CASSAPSGTAGETGELFF	TGTGCCAGCAGCGCCCCCTCCGGGACAGCTGGAGAAACCGGGGAGCTGTTTTTT
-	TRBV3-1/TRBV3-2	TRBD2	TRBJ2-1	CASSQASSGGSNEQFF	TGTGCCAGCAGCCAAGCGTCCAGCGGGGGCTCCAATGAGCAGTTCTTC
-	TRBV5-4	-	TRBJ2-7	CASSHPDRESEQYF	TGTGCCAGCAGCCACCCGGACAGAGAGAGCGAGCAGTACTTC
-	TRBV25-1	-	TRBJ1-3	CASSEDRSNSGNTIYF	TGTGCCAGCAGTGAGGACAGAAGTAACTCTGGAAACACCATATATTTT
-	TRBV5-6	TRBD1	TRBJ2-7	CASSPGQGPSYEQYF	TGTGCCAGCAGCCCGGGACAGGGGCCCTCCTACGAGCAGTACTTC
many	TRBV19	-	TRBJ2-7	CASSLAASYEQYF	TGTGCCAGTAGCTTAGCGGCCTCCTACGAGCAGTACTTC
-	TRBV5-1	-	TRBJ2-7	CASSLDSVQEQYF	TGCGCCAGCAGCTTGGACAGTGTGCAGGAGCAGTACTTC
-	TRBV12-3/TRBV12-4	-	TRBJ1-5	CASSVAEEQPQHF	TGTGCCAGCAGCGTCGCCGAGGAACAGCCCCAGCATTTT
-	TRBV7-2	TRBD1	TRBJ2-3	CASSPQTGIGPGTQYF	TGTGCCAGCAGCCCCCAGACAGGGATTGGACCCGGGACGCAGTATTTT
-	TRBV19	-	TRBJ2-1	CASSPPPGAYNEQFF	TGTGCCAGTAGTCCCCCCCCAGGGGCCTACAATGAGCAGTTCTTC
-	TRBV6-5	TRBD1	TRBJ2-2	CASTQDRGGTGELFF	TGTGCCAGCACTCAAGACAGGGGCGGCACCGGGGAGCTGTTTTTT
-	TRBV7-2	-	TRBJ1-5	CASSLDLNQPQHF	TGTGCCAGCAGCTTAGATCTCAATCAGCCCCAGCATTTT
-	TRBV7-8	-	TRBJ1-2	CASSSDSHDKDYGYTF	TGTGCCAGCAGCTCGGACAGTCATGATAAAGACTATGGCTACACCTTC
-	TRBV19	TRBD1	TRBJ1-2	CASSSLTGGLYGYTF	TGTGCCAGTAGTTCGCTGACAGGGGGCCTTTATGGCTACACCTTC
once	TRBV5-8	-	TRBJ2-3	CASSPGLGPGGDTQYF	TGTGCCAGCAGCCCAGGATTGGGACCCGGGGGAGATACGCAGTATTTT
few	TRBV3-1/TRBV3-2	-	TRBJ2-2	CASSDRTTRAGELFF	TGTGCCAGCAGCGACAGGACGACTCGGGCCGGGGAGCTGTTTTTT
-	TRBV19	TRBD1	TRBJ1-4	CASSIRTGDFATNEKLFF	TGTGCCAGTAGTATCCGGACAGGGGATTTTGCAACTAATGAAAAACTGTTTTTT
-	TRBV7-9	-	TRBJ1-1	CASSYPIRGRPEAFF	TGTGCCAGCAGCTACCCAATCAGGGGCCGGCCTGAAGCTTTCTTT
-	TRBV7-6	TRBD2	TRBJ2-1	CASSSLAGGREQFF	TGTGCCAGCAGCTCACTAGCGGGGGGGCGTGAGCAGTTCTTC
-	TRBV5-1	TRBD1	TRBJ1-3	CASSLQRQGTGNTIYF	TGCGCCAGCAGCTTGCAAAGACAGGGGACCGGAAACACCATATATTTT
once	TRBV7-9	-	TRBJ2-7	CASSLSTGSYEQYF	TGTGCCAGCAGCTTAAGTACGGGTTCCTACGAGCAGTACTTC
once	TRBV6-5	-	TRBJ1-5	CASKTAKDQPQHF	TGTGCCAGCAAGACCGCAAAGGATCAGCCCCAGCATTTT
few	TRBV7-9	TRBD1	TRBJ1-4	CASSIGQGRGATNEKLFF	TGTGCCAGCAGCATCGGACAGGGTAGGGGAGCAACTAATGAAAAACTGTTTTTT
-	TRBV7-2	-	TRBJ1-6	CASSSDGGGSPLHF	TGTGCCAGCAGCTCCGACGGGGGAGGTTCACCCCTCCACTTT
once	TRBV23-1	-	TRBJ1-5	CASSQFLTPPMAQHF	TGCGCCAGCAGTCAATTCTTGACACCGCCTATGGCCCAGCATTTT
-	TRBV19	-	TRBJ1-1	CASSPRPQGGNTEAFF	TGTGCCAGTAGTCCCAGACCCCAAGGGGGGAACACTGAAGCTTTCTTT
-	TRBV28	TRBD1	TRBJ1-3	CASSLTGTLPSGNTIYF	TGTGCCAGCAGCCTGACAGGGACCCTTCCCTCTGGAAACACCATATATTTT
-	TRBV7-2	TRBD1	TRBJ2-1	CASSTPGGGQGYNEQFF	TGTGCCAGCAGCACCCCTGGCGGTGGACAGGGATATAATGAGCAGTTCTTC
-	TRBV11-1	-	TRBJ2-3	CASSFVQDTQYF	TGTGCCAGCAGCTTCGTGCAAGATACGCAGTATTTT
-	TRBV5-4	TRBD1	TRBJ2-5	CASSSQGAGGETQYF	TGTGCCAGCAGCTCACAGGGGGCAGGGGGAGAGACCCAGTACTTC
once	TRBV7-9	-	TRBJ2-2	CASSLETNTGELFF	TGTGCCAGCAGCTTAGAAACGAACACCGGGGAGCTGTTTTTT